This T cell receptor beta chain was identified during a study of human T cells and chemical hapten exposure. Per the original data handling: Sequenced samples showed a median of 95,638 TCRs each, with counts running from roughly 23,000 to 700,000. TCRdb re-derived calls from the RACE reads in MiXCR, one entry per CDR3 protein. TCRdb's processing, not the authors', yielded these V and J calls. The sample has 100,000 to 150,000 distinct CDR3 sequences; roughly 9.5% are singletons. Time point denoted: healthy volunteer bleed at 2 weeks. Blood, whole and unfractionated, served as the source for total RNA extraction. This clonotype came up a few times. Germline V gives CDR1 SGHTA, CDR2 FQGNSA. Between the trimmed V and J ends, which lost 5 bases and 7 bases, there was a span of 11 bases. The CDR3 is 12 residues long.

The TCR comes from a male donor in good health. Some clones in this sample may be carry-over from other donors' samples. The chain uses TRBV7-2 and TRBJ1-1; D remains unclear. Sequenced material: whole blood. The CDR3 DNA reads as TGTGCCAGCAGCCCTCCCCGGGATGAAGCTTTCTTT. Protein sequence: CASSPPRDEAFF.